Below are 28 T cell receptor beta chains sequenced from a single sample in a study of shared clonotypes between healthy human individuals. The method was immunoSEQ multiplex PCR; TCRdb's version includes in-frame clones alone and lacks a portion of them. Of about 520,000 clones listed, over 70% are singletons. Sequenced input: PBMCs. The receptors come from a woman aged 40-49 years in good health. Some clones in this sample may be carry-over from other donors' samples.

There are many counts of this clone. The chain recombines TRBV7-9 with TRBJ1-5; TRBD1 might be the D (6 bases). The ends were cut back, 5 bases at V and 2 bases at J, with 13 bases in the middle. Looked up from germline, CDR1 is SEHNR and CDR2 is FQNEAQ (reference sequence). There are 15 residues in the CDR3. The CDR3 bases are TGTGCCAGCAGCCCCAGGGGACGGGGCAATCAGCCCCAGCATTTT. It codes for CASSPRGRGNQPQHF.

This clone was recorded once. The chain uses TRBV9 and TRBJ1-1; 8 positions match TRBD1. Germline V CDR1 and CDR2: SGDLS, YYNGEE. V dropped 4 bases and J dropped 0; count of bases not matched to a gene: 5. The CDR3 length is 15 residues. The CDR3 loop reads CASSPRQGLNTEAFF. The CDR3 region has the DNA TGTGCCAGCAGCCCCCGACAGGGGTTGAACACTGAAGCTTTCTTT.

The rearrangement uses TRBV27 and TRBJ2-5, with 11 positions matching TRBD2. This CDR3 is built from 21 residues. Germline loops: CDR1 MNHEY, CDR2 SMNVEV (reference sequence). Trimming cost V 6 bases and J 5 bases; bases outside gene matches: 26. The CDR3 reads CASSPPRGVSGRAVRPETQYF. CDR3 in DNA: TGTGCCAGCAGCCCCCCCCGGGGGGTTAGCGGGAGGGCCGTCCGTCCGGAGACCCAGTACTTC.

V usage is TRBV11-3 and J usage is TRBJ2-5; D unresolved. Matching the DNA end better, TRBJ2-7 makes the J call doubtful. The CDR3 is made up of 13 amino acids. The germline V gene encodes CDR1 SGHNT and CDR2 YENEEA. CDR3 residues: CASSPPSSAEQYF. CDR3 in DNA: TGTGCCAGCAGCCCACCGTCGTCCGCCGAGCAGTACTTC.

The V call is TRBV19, the J call TRBJ2-3; 7 bases are a match to TRBD1. Germline V lookup: CDR1 LNHDA, CDR2 SQIVND (reference sequence). V lost 4 bases and J lost 8; bases outside the gene matches: 9. The CDR3 contains 14 residues. The CDR3 here is CASSTGTATFTQYF. CDR3 coding DNA: TGTGCCAGTAGTACCGGGACAGCCACCTTTACGCAGTATTTT.

The chain has TRBV27 and TRBJ2-7; 11 bases map to TRBD2. The V and J ends lost 2 bases and 5 bases, in that order; junction bases with no gene match: 14. The CDR3 is 18 amino acids. Germline V gene lookup returns CDR1 MNHEY and CDR2 SMNVEV (reference sequence). In DNA, the CDR3 is TGTGCCAGCAGTTTAAACCCCCACCTCCTAGCGGGAGGCCACGAGCAGTACTTC. This codes for CASSLNPHLLAGGHEQYF.

This sequence joins TRBV4-3 and TRBJ2-5; 10 bases are shared with TRBD2. The CDR3 runs to 16 residues. Germline values: CDR1 LGHNA, CDR2 YSLEER. With 0 bases clipped from V and 5 bases from J, the junction kept 6 bases outside the gene matches. The CDR3 sequence: CASSQEPPSGSETQYF. The CDR3 region has the DNA TGCGCCAGCAGCCAAGAACCCCCTAGCGGGAGCGAGACCCAGTACTTC.

In its sample, this clone was seen once. The rearrangement links TRBV21-1 to TRBJ2-3; the DNA was not used to check the table's D call, TRBD2. TRBV21-1 is marked as a pseudogene. The CDR3 runs 16 residues. CDR3 sequence reads: CASLLSGVEGTDTQYF. The CDR3 bases are TGTGCCAGCCTGCTCAGCGGGGTGGAGGGCACAGATACGCAGTATTTT.

This chain links TRBV7-8 with TRBJ2-3; 8 bases are a match to TRBD1. The CDR3 has 17 amino acids. Losses at the gene ends were 4 bases for V and 2 bases for J; bases not matched to a gene: 11. Germline V gives CDR1 SGHVS, CDR2 FQNEAQ. CDR3 nucleotide sequence: TGTGCCAGCAGCTCCCGGACAGGGCGGACTTTCACAGATACGCAGTATTTT. Its protein product is CASSSRTGRTFTDTQYF.

The chain has TRBV9 and TRBJ2-7; 9 nucleotides line up with TRBD2. The CDR3 spans 15 residues. J lost 0 bases, V lost 0 bases, and 1 base had no gene match. Germline loops: CDR1 SGDLS, CDR2 YYNGEE. The CDR3 sequence is CASSVGLADSYEQYF. The DNA of the CDR3 is TGTGCCAGCAGCGTAGGACTAGCGGACTCCTACGAGCAGTACTTC.

As to this clone: With only one base between it and a far larger clone, this is likely a read error. V and J are TRBV30 and TRBJ2-2; D is ambiguous. V lost 0 bases and J lost 10, with 9 bases in between. The CDR3 loop spans 12 amino acids. Looked up from germline, CDR1 is GTSNPN and CDR2 is SVGIG (reference sequence). In DNA form, the CDR3 reads TGTGCCTGGAGTGTACCGGTAATGGAGCTGTTTTTT. Amino acid sequence: CAWSVPVMELFF.

The chain is built from TRBV28 and TRBJ1-1; D uncertain. Trimming cost V 8 bases and J 3 bases, with 4 bases left between them. Germline assignment: CDR1 MDHEN and CDR2 SYDVKM. This CDR3 contains 10 residues. The CDR3 sequence is CASGYTEAFF. The CDR3 bases are TGTGCCAGCGGGTACACTGAAGCTTTCTTT.

V is TRBV4-3 and J is TRBJ2-3; TRBD2 matches 11 bases. With V trimmed by 0 bases and J by 6 bases, 17 bases remained unmatched. This CDR3 comprises 20 residues. From germline, CDR1 is LGHNA and CDR2 YSLEER. The CDR3 DNA is TGCGCCAGCAGCCAAGATATAGGGCAGGGGCTAGCGGGAGGATCGGATACGCAGTATTTT. This sequence encodes CASSQDIGQGLAGGSDTQYF.

The chain links TRBV27 to TRBJ2-7; D possibly corresponds to TRBD2 (6 bases). The CDR3 runs 15 residues. V was clipped by 7 bases and J by 4 bases, with 20 bases between them. CDR1 and CDR2 (germline): MNHEY, SMNVEV (reference sequence). The CDR3 region has the DNA TGTGCCAGCACTAAGACCGGGGGACGACCTTACGAGCAGTACTTC. It is translated as CASTKTGGRPYEQYF.

The chain couples TRBV7-6 to TRBJ1-3; perhaps TRBD1 as D (6 bases). CDR1 is SGHVS and CDR2 is FNYEAQ in the germline V gene. There are 16 residues in the CDR3. V was cut by 2 bases and J by 0 bases, with 11 bases left in between. CDR3 in DNA: TGTGCCAGCAGCTTACTTCAGGGGTCCTCTGGAAACACCATATATTTT. This gives the protein CASSLLQGSSGNTIYF.

The chain recombines TRBV7-2 with TRBJ1-4; 7 nucleotides align to TRBD1. The CDR3 has 15 amino acids. V lost 1 base and J lost 9; bases outside the gene matches: 8. Germline loops: CDR1 SGHTA, CDR2 FQGNSA. The CDR3 DNA reads TGTGCCAGCAGCTTAGTCGCGACAGGGATGAAAAAACTGTTTTTT. Translated: CASSLVATGMKKLFF. The full variable domain, rest sourced from reference TRBV7-2 and TRBJ1-4, is GAGVSQSPSNKVTEKGKDVELRCDPISGHTALYWYRQSLGQGLEFLIYFQGNSAPDKSGLPSDRFSAERTGGSVSTLTIQRTQQEDSAVYLCASSLVATGMKKLFFGSGTQLSVL.

The chain joins TRBV9 to TRBJ2-1, with D hard to call. Per germline, CDR1 SGDLS and CDR2 YYNGEE. The CDR3 extends over 15 amino acids. Trimming removed 1 base at V and 9 bases at J, with 17 bases between. Here the CDR3 reads CASSVPEIGLSEQFF. DNA for the CDR3: TGTGCCAGCAGCGTACCCGAGATCGGATTAAGTGAGCAGTTCTTC. The full variable domain, in which reference TRBV9 and TRBJ2-1 provide the parts outside the CDR3, is DSGVTQTPKHLITATGQRVTLRCSPRSGDLSVYWYQQSLDQGLQFLIQYYNGEERAKGNILERFSAQQFPDLHSELNLSSLELGDSALYFCASSVPEIGLSEQFFGPGTRLTVL.

This chain uses TRBV15 with TRBJ2-7, with 7 bases aligning to TRBD1. The CDR3 consists of 15 residues. The V and J ends lost 5 bases and 9 bases, in that order; junction bases with no gene match: 16. The V gene's germline CDR1 is LNHNV and CDR2 YYDKDF (reference sequence). CDR3 residues: CATSRPGQMYSGQYF. The CDR3 bases are TGTGCCACCAGCCGCCCGGGACAGATGTATTCTGGGCAGTACTTC.

The CDR3 reads CASSLDRGGGSYEQYF. CDR3 nucleotides: TGCGCCAGCAGCTTGGATCGGGGCGGGGGCTCCTACGAGCAGTACTTC. The rearrangement uses TRBV5-1 and TRBJ2-7, with 7 bases fitting TRBD2. CDR3 length: 16 residues. In germline, CDR1 is SGHRS, CDR2 YFSETQ. Trimming took 0 bases from V and 0 from J; bases not matched to a gene: 6.

The J gene is TRBJ2-5, the V gene TRBV7-9, with 9 bases matching TRBD2. This CDR3 is 14 amino acids long. Germline CDR1 is SEHNR and CDR2 is FQNEAQ (reference sequence). V shed 5 bases and J 4 bases; nucleotides not matched to a gene: 5. The CDR3 region has the DNA TGTGCCAGCAGCCCCCAGGGACTAGCAGAGACCCAGTACTTC. It is translated as CASSPQGLAETQYF.

This clone was detected once. Other DNA sequences in this sample translate to the same CDR3. The chain couples TRBV6-1 to TRBJ1-5; D is unresolved. The CDR3 contains 12 residues. Germline loops: CDR1 MNHNS, CDR2 SASEGT. The V and J ends lost 1 base and 7 bases respectively, with 5 bases between them. The CDR3 DNA reads as TGTGCCAGCAGTGAAGTCGGCCAGCCCCAGCATTTT. Protein product: CASSEVGQPQHF.

V and J are TRBV27 and TRBJ1-1, with 9 bases lining up with TRBD1. Trimming removed 6 bases from V and 6 bases from J; junction bases left unmatched: 17. CDR3 length: 17 residues. Germline V gene sequence: CDR1 MNHEY, CDR2 SMNVEV (reference sequence). In nucleotides, the CDR3 is TGTGCCAGCAGCAGAAGGGTGGAAGCGGGACAGGGCTCTGAAGCTTTCTTT. This codes for CASSRRVEAGQGSEAFF.

CDR3 coding DNA: TGTGCCAGCAAGGGAGGTAATCAGCCCCAGCATTTT. Translating gives CASKGGNQPQHF. The genes are TRBV2 and TRBJ1-5; D ambiguous. This CDR3 spans 12 amino acids. Germline V gene lookup returns CDR1 SNHLY and CDR2 FYNNEI. The V end was cut by 7 bases, the J end by 4 bases, with 8 bases between. The full variable domain, rest sourced from reference TRBV2 and TRBJ1-5, is EPEVTQTPSHQVTQMGQEVILRCVPISNHLYFYWYRQILGQKVEFLVSFYNNEISEKSEIFDDQFSVERPDGSNFTLKIRSTKLEDSAMYFCASKGGNQPQHFGDGTRLSIL.

This clone was counted only a few times. It is likely a read error: a sequence one base away is far more abundant. This sequence joins TRBV2 and TRBJ1-4, with a tentative D call TRBD1 (6 bases). The CDR3 is 13 amino acids. Trimming removed 8 bases at V and 5 bases at J, with 12 bases between. Germline V gene sequence: CDR1 SNHLY, CDR2 FYNNEI. The chain's CDR3 is CASLGGWNEKLFF. The CDR3 nucleotides read TGTGCCAGCTTAGGGGGATGGAATGAAAAACTGTTTTTT.

On this clone itself: The likely explanation is a read error, given a far larger clone one base away. Additional DNA sequences in this sample encode the identical CDR3. The rearrangement uses TRBV7-9 and TRBJ1-1; D not certain. This CDR3 is 14 amino acids long. Per germline, CDR1 SEHNR and CDR2 FQNEAQ (reference sequence). In DNA, the CDR3 is TGTGCCAGCAGCTTAGCGGGCAGCCACACCGAAGCTTTCTTT. Translated, it gives CASSLAGSHTEAFF.

This clone was counted a single time. A far larger clone is off by one base, so a read error is likely. V and J are TRBV6-5 and TRBJ2-5, with no clear D. The J call may be incorrect, as the DNA end agrees better with TRBJ2-7. The germline V gene encodes CDR1 MNHEY and CDR2 SVGAGI. CDR3 length equals 12 residues. The chain's CDR3 is CASSNSPYEQYF. The CDR3 bases are TGTGCCAGCAGCAACAGCCCCTACGAGCAGTACTTC.

This clone has a handful of counts. This likely stems from a read error, as it lies one base from a far larger clone. At the DNA level, this CDR3 is encoded by other sequences in the same sample as well. This rearrangement joins TRBV29-1 to TRBJ1-2; unclear D gene. Germline-derived CDR1 and CDR2 are SQVTM and ANQGSEA. CDR3 length: 12 amino acids. V was cut by 4 bases and J by 2 bases, with 8 bases left in between. CDR3: CSVGTSNYGYTF. The CDR3 nucleotides are TGCAGCGTTGGTACATCAAACTATGGCTACACCTTC.

This clone is a singleton in its sample. The rearrangement uses TRBV18 and TRBJ2-5; TRBD2 matches at 9 bases. Trimming at V came to 2 bases and at J to 3 bases, leaving 10 bases not matched to a gene. The CDR3 has 17 residues. The germline V gene has CDR1 KGHSH and CDR2 LQKENI. CDR3 amino acids: CASSPGKTSGREETQYF. For the CDR3, the DNA is TGTGCCAGCTCACCAGGGAAAACTAGCGGGCGGGAAGAGACCCAGTACTTC.